This TCR beta chain was profiled in a study of T-cell reconstitution after alpha-beta-depleted transplantation in children listed by TCRdb under 2016. Study-wide context: Using TCR repertoire profiling, the study quantitatively followed how T-cell immune reconstitution unfolded in children after TCRalphabeta/CD19-depleted allogeneic hematopoietic cell transplantation.

Deletion took 2 bases off V and 4 bases off J, with a span of 15 bases between the germline ends. CDR1 SGHDN and CDR2 FVKESK were looked up in the germline V gene. The CDR3 runs 16 residues from the cysteine to the phenylalanine. The CDR3 DNA has 48 bases and is translated from base 1. Concerning this clonotype itself: This clone's antigen is unknown. No base-level quality is on record; no much larger clone is a single base apart.

Receptors were amplified or captured by PCR. TCRdb names Illumina HiSeq 2500 as the instrument used. Molecular barcoding was employed in the preparation of TCR libraries, with unique molecular identifiers being used to normalize TCRbeta repertoire quantification. Clones were called with MiXCR by TCRdb after fastp trimmed the public reads at Q25, and only in-frame beta chains were retained. Rows are unified per CDR3 protein, each entry keeping the most common DNA and genes. A total of approximately 510,000 distinct CDR3 sequences appear in this sample, around 19% of them only once. The ten biggest clones cover less than 4% of the sample.

This TCR came from a human donor who donated a stem cell graft to a child with acute lymphoblastic leukemia. The material was PBMCs from the stem cell graft donor, obtained from the stem cell graft. Recombination connected TRBV14 to TRBJ2-1; TRBD1 could be the D gene, as 6 bases match. CDR3 sequence: CASSQPGATFYNEQFF. Read as DNA, the sequence is TGTGCCAGCAGCCAACCAGGGGCAACCTTTTACAATGAGCAGTTCTTC.